A single sample is the source of the 7 T cell receptor beta chains below, sequenced in a study of T cell repertoires in cytomegalovirus infection. TCRdb re-derived calls from the reads in MiXCR, one entry per CDR3 protein. The table includes 200,000 to 300,000 distinct CDR3 sequences, 9.1% detected once. The specimen sequenced was PBMCs. These receptors originate from a human donor in good health (CMV status not recorded). Some clones in this sample may be carry-over from other donors' samples.

This clonotype showed up many times. The rearrangement links TRBV7-2 to TRBJ1-5, with D maybe TRBD1 (5 bases). Trimming shortened V by 2 bases and J by 0 bases, and 8 bases separated the two germline ends. The CDR3 covers 15 residues. Germline V CDR1 and CDR2: SGHTA, FQGNSA. CDR3 sequence (DNA): TGTGCCAGCAGCTTACGGGGGTATAGCAATCAGCCCCAGCATTTT. Translation: CASSLRGYSNQPQHF.

This clonotype showed up many times. The chain joins TRBV11-2 to TRBJ2-1; D possibly corresponds to TRBD2 (5 bases). Germline values: CDR1 SGHAT, CDR2 FQNNGV. The V gene lost 5 bases and the J gene lost 2 bases, with 16 bases spanning the gap. The CDR3 is 16 amino acids. The CDR3 sequence is CASSPQTGITYNEQFF. Here the CDR3 DNA reads TGTGCCAGCAGCCCCCAGACCGGGATTACCTACAATGAGCAGTTCTTC.

The V gene is TRBV19, the J gene TRBJ2-1; no clear D. The CDR3 totals 15 residues. V was pared by 3 bases and J by 0 bases, with 9 bases between. The germline V gene has CDR1 LNHDA and CDR2 SQIVND (reference sequence). CDR3 protein: CASSIGVISYNEQFF. DNA for the CDR3: TGTGCCAGTAGTATTGGCGTAATCTCCTACAATGAGCAGTTCTTC.

This clonotype showed up many times. The chain joins TRBV12-3 or TRBV12-4 to TRBJ2-1; 7 nucleotides match TRBD2. V lost 2 bases and J lost 4; bases outside the gene matches: 14. There are 18 residues in the CDR3. The CDR3 region is CASSLIYGGRNPYNEQFF. The CDR3 nucleotides read TGTGCCAGCAGTTTAATTTACGGGGGGAGGAATCCGTACAATGAGCAGTTCTTC.

To note about this clonotype: This may come from a read error, since a much larger clone is one base off. V usage is TRBV7-8 and J usage is TRBJ1-2; D is unresolved. Trimming removed 5 bases from V and 8 bases from J, with 18 bases in between. There are 14 residues in the CDR3. Germline values: CDR1 SGHVS, CDR2 FQNEAQ. CDR3 in amino acids: CASSPLGAGGGYTF. As DNA, the CDR3 is TGTGCCAGCAGCCCCCTCGGAGCGGGAGGCGGCTACACCTTC.

This clonotype was detected a few times. The rearrangement joins TRBV28 to TRBJ1-2; D might be TRBD1 (6 bases). Germline CDR1 reads MDHEN; CDR2 reads SYDVKM. V was clipped by 6 bases and J by 4 bases, with 24 bases between them. The CDR3 consists of 17 residues. CDR3 region: CASSRVPITGFGYGYTF. The CDR3 DNA reads as TGTGCCAGCAGCCGAGTCCCTATAACAGGGTTTGGCTATGGCTACACCTTC.

This clonotype was seen ten or more times. The V gene is TRBV10-1, the J gene TRBJ1-2; 9 nucleotides align to TRBD1. The CDR3 is 13 amino acids. The trim removed 3 bases at V and 8 bases at J, leaving 4 bases unmatched. Germline loops: CDR1 WNHNN, CDR2 SYGVQD (reference sequence). The CDR3 DNA reads as TGCGCCAGCAGTGACGACAGGGGGGTCGGCTACACCTTC. This translates into CASSDDRGVGYTF.